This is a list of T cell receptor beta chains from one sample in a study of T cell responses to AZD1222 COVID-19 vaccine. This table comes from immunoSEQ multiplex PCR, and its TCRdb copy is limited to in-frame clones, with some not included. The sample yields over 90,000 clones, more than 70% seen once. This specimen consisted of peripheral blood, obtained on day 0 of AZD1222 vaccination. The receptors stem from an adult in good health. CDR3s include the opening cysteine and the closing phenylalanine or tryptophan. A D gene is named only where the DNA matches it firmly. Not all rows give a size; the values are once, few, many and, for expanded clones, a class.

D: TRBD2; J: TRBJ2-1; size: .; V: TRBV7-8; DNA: TGTGCCAGCACCTCAAAAACCGGGACTAGCGGGTCGAATGAGCAGTTCTTC; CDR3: CASTSKTGTSGSNEQFF
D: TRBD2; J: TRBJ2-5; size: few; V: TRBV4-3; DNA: TGCGCCAGCAGCCCTCGTCTAGCGGGGACTAGGCAAGAGACCCAGTACTTC; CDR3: CASSPRLAGTRQETQYF
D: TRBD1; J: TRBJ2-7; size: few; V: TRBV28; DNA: TGTGCCAGCAGTGAGGACAGGCCTTACGAGCAGTACTTC; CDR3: CASSEDRPYEQYF
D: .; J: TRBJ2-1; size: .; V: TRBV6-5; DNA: TGTGCCAGCAGGGAGATCGTAGGGGCCTACAATGAGCAGTTCTTC; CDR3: CASREIVGAYNEQFF
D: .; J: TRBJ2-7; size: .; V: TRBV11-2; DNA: TGTGCCAGCAGCTTGGCCGCGGCCCCCTACGAGCAGTACTTC; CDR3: CASSLAAAPYEQYF
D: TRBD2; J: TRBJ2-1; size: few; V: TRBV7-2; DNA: TGTGCCAGCAGCCGTCGACTAGCGGGAGGGCAATACAATGAGCAGTTCTTC; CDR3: CASSRRLAGGQYNEQFF
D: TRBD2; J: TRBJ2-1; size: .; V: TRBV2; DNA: TGTGCCAGCAGCGCCACCTTAGCGGGGGGCCACTACAATGAGCAGTTCTTC; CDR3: CASSATLAGGHYNEQFF
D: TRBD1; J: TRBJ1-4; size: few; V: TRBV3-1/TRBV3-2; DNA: TGTGCCAGCAGCCAACCCGGACAGGAGGCACTGTTTTTT; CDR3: CASSQPGQEALFF
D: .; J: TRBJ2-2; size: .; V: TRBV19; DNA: TGTGCCAGTAGTATGAACAGGGCCGGGGAGCTGTTTTTT; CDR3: CASSMNRAGELFF
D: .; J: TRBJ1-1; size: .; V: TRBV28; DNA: TGTGCCAGCAGTACCACAGGGAAAGGAAAAGCTTTCTTT; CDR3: CASSTTGKGKAFF
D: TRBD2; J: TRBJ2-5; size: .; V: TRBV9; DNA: TGTGCCAGCAGCGTAGGGGGACTAGCGGCGGAGACCCAGTACTTC; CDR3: CASSVGGLAAETQYF
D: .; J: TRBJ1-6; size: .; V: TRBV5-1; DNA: TGCGCCAGCAGCTTTTTGGAACAGGGAGGTTCCTATAATTCACCCCTCCACTTT; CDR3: CASSFLEQGGSYNSPLHF
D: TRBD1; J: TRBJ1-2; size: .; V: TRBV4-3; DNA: TGCGCCAGCAGCCAAGACGAGGACAGGGGGTACGGCTACACCTTC; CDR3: CASSQDEDRGYGYTF
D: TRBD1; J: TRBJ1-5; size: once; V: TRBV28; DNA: TGTGCCAGCAGCCTACAGGGGGGGGCTGGCAATCAGCCCCAGCATTTT; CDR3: CASSLQGGAGNQPQHF
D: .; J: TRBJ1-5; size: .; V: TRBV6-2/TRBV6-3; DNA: TGTGCCAGCAGTCCAGGGGTGGTAGCTCAGCCCCAGCATTTT; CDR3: CASSPGVVAQPQHF
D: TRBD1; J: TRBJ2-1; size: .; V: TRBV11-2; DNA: TGTGCCAGCAGCTTTTTCCGGGACAGCAATGAGCAGTTCTTC; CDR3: CASSFFRDSNEQFF
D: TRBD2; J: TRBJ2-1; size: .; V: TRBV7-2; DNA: TGTGCCAGCAGCTTTACCCCCCCTAGCGGGGGGGCCTTAGGTGAGCAGTTCTTC; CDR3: CASSFTPPSGGALGEQFF
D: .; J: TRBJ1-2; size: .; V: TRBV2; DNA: TGTGCCAGCAGTGAGAGCCCGATTCCGCACTACACCTTC; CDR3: CASSESPIPHYTF
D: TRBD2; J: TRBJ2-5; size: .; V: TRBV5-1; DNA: TGCGCCAGCAGCGCCGGGACTAGCGGAGAGACCCAGTACTTC; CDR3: CASSAGTSGETQYF
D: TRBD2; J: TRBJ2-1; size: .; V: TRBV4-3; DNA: TGCGCCAGCAGCCAGGAGAGGACTAGGGTCGATGAGCAGTTCTTC; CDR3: CASSQERTRVDEQFF
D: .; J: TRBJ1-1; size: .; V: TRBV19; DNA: TGTGCCAGTAGTATTGGAGGTTATATGAACACTGAAGCTTTCTTT; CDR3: CASSIGGYMNTEAFF
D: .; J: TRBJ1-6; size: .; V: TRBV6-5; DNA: TGTGCCAGCAGTTACTCGAATCGTTCACCCCTCCACTTT; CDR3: CASSYSNRSPLHF
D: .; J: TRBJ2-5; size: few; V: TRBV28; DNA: TGTGCCAGCACCAAAGGCGGGCCCGGTCAAGCCCGGCGACGGGAGTCTCGGGAGACCCAGTACTTC; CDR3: CASTKGGPGQARRRESRETQYF
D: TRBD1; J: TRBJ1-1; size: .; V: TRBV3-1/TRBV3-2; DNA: TGTGCCAGCAGCCAAGCGCCGGGACAGTACCGGAACACTGAAGCTTTCTTT; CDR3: CASSQAPGQYRNTEAFF
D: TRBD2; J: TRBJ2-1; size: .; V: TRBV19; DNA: TGTGCCAGTCGGGGGGGCGGGAGCTCCTACAATGAGCAGTTCTTC; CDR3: CASRGGGSSYNEQFF
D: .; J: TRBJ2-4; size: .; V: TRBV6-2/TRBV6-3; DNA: TGTGCCAGCAGTTACTCGCGGGCAGGGACATCCGCCAAAAACATTCAGTACTTC; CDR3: CASSYSRAGTSAKNIQYF
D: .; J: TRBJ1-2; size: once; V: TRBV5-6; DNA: TGTGCCAGCAGCCCGAAGGCAGGGCCATATGGCTACACCTTC; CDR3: CASSPKAGPYGYTF
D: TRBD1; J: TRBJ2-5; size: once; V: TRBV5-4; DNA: TGTGCCAGCAGCTCAGGGACAGGGCACATTCCCGGAGAGACCCAGTACTTC; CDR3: CASSSGTGHIPGETQYF
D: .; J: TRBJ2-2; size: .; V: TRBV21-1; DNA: TGTGCCAGCAGCAAACCATCTACACTTAGCGGACTGAACACCGGGGAGCTGTTTTTT; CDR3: CASSKPSTLSGLNTGELFF
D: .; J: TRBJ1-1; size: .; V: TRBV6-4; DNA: TGTGCCAGCACCGAACCCCGCGGGAACACTGAAGCTTTCTTT; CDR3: CASTEPRGNTEAFF
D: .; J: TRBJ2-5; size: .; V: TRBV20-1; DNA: TGCAGTGTTGGGGGGGCGGAGACCCAGTACTTC; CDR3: CSVGGAETQYF
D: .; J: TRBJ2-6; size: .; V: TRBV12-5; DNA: TGTGCTAGTGCCCTCGTAACTGGGGCCAACGTCCTGACTTTC; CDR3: CASALVTGANVLTF
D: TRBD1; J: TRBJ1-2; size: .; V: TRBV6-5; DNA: TGTGCCAGTAAACAGGGGCAAGAGGGCTACACCTTC; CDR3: CASKQGQEGYTF
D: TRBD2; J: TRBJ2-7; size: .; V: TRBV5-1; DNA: TGCGCCAGCAGCTTGGGGACTAGCGCCCGGCTAGGCTACGAGCAGTACTTC; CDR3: CASSLGTSARLGYEQYF
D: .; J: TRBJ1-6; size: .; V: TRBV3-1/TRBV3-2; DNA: TGTGCCAGCAGCCATGCAGACAGGCCCGGTTCACCCCTCCACTTT; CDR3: CASSHADRPGSPLHF
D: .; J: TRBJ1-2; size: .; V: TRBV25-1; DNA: TGTGCCAGCAGTGAACCCCTCCAGGACATTTTCGGCTACACCTTC; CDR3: CASSEPLQDIFGYTF
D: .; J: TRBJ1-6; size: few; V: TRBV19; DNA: TGTGCCAGTAGTATAGCGGGGTTATTGCATTCACCCCTCCACTTT; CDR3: CASSIAGLLHSPLHF
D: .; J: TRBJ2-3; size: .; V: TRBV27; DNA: TGTGCCAGCAGTTTGCCTAGCAACTCAGATACGCAGTATTTT; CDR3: CASSLPSNSDTQYF
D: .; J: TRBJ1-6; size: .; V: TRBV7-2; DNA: TGTGCCAGCAGCTTAGCGACAGGAAATTATAATTCACCCCTCCACTTT; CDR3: CASSLATGNYNSPLHF
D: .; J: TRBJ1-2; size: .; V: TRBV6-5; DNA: TGTGCCAGCAGTTATACAAACACCGGAGTCGCGGGCTACACCTTC; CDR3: CASSYTNTGVAGYTF
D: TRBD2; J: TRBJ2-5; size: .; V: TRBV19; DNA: TGTGCCAGTAGAGGGAAGCGGGGGGTCAACCAAGAGACCCAGTACTTC; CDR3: CASRGKRGVNQETQYF
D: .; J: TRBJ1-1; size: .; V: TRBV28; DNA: TGTGCCAGCAGGACAGCTTTTGAAGCTTTCTTT; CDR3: CASRTAFEAFF
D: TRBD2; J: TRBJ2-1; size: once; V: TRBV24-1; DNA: TGTGCCACCAGTGACTCTACGGGACTAGTGTTCAATGAGCAGTTCTTC; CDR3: CATSDSTGLVFNEQFF
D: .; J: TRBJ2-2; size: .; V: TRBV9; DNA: TGTGCCAGCAGCGTAGGGCAGGGTATCACCGGGGAGCTGTTTTTT; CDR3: CASSVGQGITGELFF
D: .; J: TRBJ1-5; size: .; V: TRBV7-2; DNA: TGTGCCAGCAGCTTAGTGGCAGGGTACAATCAGCCCCAGCATTTT; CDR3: CASSLVAGYNQPQHF
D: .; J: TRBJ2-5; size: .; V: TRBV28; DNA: TGTGCCAGCAGGCCTCCGGGGGCTCAAGAGACCCAGTACTTC; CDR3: CASRPPGAQETQYF
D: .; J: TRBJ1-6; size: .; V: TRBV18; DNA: TGTGCCAGCTCACCGACCAACCTCCCTCCAGGGTCCTTT; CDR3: CASSPTNLPPGSF
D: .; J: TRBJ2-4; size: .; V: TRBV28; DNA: TGTGCCAGCAGACAGGGCGGCAAAAACATTCAGTACTTC; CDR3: CASRQGGKNIQYF
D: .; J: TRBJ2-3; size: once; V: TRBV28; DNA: TGTGCCAGCAGTTTAAGCCTTGGCACTACAGATACGCAGTATTTT; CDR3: CASSLSLGTTDTQYF
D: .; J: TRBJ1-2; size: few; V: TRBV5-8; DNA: TGTGCCAGCAGCTTGGGGGCGAGTAACTATGGCTACACCTTC; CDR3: CASSLGASNYGYTF
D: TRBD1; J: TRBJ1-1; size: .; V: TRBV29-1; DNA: TGCAGCTCACGAAGGGACAGGCGAGGGGACACTGAAGCTTTCTTT; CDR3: CSSRRDRRGDTEAFF
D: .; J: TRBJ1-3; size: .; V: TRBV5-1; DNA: TGCGCCAGCAGCTTGGACAGGGCCGGAAACACCATATATTTT; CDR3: CASSLDRAGNTIYF
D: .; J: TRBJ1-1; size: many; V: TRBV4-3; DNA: TGCGCCAGCAGCCAAGTTGCGGACACCAACACTGAAGCTTTCTTT; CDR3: CASSQVADTNTEAFF
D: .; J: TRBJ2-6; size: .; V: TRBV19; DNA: TGTGCCAGTAGTATAGCACACTCTGGGGCCAACGTCCTGACTTTC; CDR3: CASSIAHSGANVLTF
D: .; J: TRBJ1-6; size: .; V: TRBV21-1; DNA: TGTGCCAGGGGGGACGTAATCCACTTT; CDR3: CARGDVIHF
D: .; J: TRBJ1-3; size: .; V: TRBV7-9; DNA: TGTGCCAGCAGCTTAGCAGGCACTGGAAACACCATATATTTT; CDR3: CASSLAGTGNTIYF
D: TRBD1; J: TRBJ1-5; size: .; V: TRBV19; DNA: TGTGCCAGTAGTATCGGGACAGGGGTTCGGAGCAATCAGCCCCAGCATTTT; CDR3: CASSIGTGVRSNQPQHF
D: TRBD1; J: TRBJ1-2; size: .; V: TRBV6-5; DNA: TGTGCCAGCAGTCTACGGACAGGGGGTTATGGCTACACCTTC; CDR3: CASSLRTGGYGYTF